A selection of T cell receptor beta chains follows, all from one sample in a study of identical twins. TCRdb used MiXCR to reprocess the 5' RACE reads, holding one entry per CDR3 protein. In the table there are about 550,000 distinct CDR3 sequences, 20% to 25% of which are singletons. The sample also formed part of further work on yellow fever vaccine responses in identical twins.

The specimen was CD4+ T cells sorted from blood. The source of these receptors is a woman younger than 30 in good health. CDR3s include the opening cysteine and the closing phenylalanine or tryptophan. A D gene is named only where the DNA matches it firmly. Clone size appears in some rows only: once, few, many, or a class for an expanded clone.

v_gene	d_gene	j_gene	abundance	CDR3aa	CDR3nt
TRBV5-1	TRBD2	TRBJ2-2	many	CASSVAGASTGELFF	TGCGCCAGCAGCGTAGCGGGAGCCAGCACCGGGGAGCTGTTTTTT
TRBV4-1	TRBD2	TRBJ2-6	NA	CASTERGGTSGVPPRANVLTF	TGCGCCAGCACCGAACGGGGGGGGACTAGCGGAGTACCACCCCGGGCCAACGTCCTGACTTTC
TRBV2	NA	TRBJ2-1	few	CASNLGGEQFF	TGTGCCAGCAACCTGGGTGGTGAGCAGTTCTTC
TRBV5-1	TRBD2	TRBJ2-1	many	CASSLVLGTRNNEQFF	TGCGCCAGCAGCTTGGTGCTCGGGACTAGAAACAATGAGCAGTTCTTC
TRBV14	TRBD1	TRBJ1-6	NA	CASSPTTTGWRSPLHF	TGTGCCAGCAGCCCTACAACGACAGGGTGGAGGTCACCCCTCCACTTT
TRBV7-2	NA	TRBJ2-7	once	CANSLAARLKQYF	TGTGCCAACAGCTTAGCCGCTAGGCTCAAGCAGTACTTC
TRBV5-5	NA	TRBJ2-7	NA	CASSWGDGSYEQYF	TGTGCCAGCAGCTGGGGTGATGGCTCCTACGAGCAGTACTTC
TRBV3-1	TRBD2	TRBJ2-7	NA	CASSQVSGSTYEQYF	TGTGCCAGCAGCCAAGTAAGCGGGAGTACCTACGAGCAGTACTTC
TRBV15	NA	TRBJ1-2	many	CATSSQGLVSRGYGYTF	TGTGCCACCAGCAGCCAGGGATTGGTGTCTAGGGGCTATGGCTACACCTTC
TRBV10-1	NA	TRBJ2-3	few	CASSESTGTDTQYF	TGCGCCAGCAGTGAGTCGACGGGCACAGATACGCAGTATTTT
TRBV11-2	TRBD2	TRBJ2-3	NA	CASSLDGPGLAGGRDTQYF	TGTGCCAGCAGCTTAGATGGACCGGGACTAGCGGGAGGTCGTGATACGCAGTATTTT
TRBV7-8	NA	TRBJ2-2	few	CASSLVVRELFF	TGTGCCAGCAGCTTAGTAGTTAGGGAGCTGTTTTTT
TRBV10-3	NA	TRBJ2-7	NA	CAISESVTGPHEQYF	TGTGCCATCAGTGAGTCGGTGACAGGACCCCACGAGCAGTACTTC
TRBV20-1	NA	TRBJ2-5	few	CSARKEGLQETQYF	TGCAGTGCTAGAAAGGAGGGGCTACAAGAGACCCAGTACTTC
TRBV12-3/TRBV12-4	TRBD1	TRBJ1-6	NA	CASRRETGGLSPLHF	TGTGCCAGCAGGAGGGAGACAGGGGGCTTGTCACCCCTCCACTTT
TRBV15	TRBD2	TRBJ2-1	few	CATSRENPGRLAGPVIF	TGTGCCACCAGCAGAGAAAATCCAGGGCGACTAGCGGGGCCCGTAATCTTC
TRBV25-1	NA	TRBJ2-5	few	CASSEVWIETQYF	TGTGCCAGCAGTGAGGTTTGGATTGAGACCCAGTACTTC